Here is one TCR beta chain with its context. J was trimmed by 4 bases and V by 6 bases; bases with no gene match: 6. CDR1 and CDR2 from the germline V gene are SGHNT and YENEEA. CDR3 length: 16 residues. The data were obtained in a study of blood T cell repertoires in COVID-19. Whole-study context: Recovered status applied to Cohort 3 donors who had two consecutive negative PCRs. It also applied to those with clearance or with symptom resolution.

TCRdb's table, derived via immunoSEQ multiplex PCR, lists solely in-frame clones and lacks some. The sample yields 150,000 to 200,000 clones, about 88% seen once. The chain recombines TRBV11-3 with TRBJ2-1, with 13 bases fitting TRBD2. The sample comprised PBMCs or T cells enriched from blood (not recorded which). This clonotype was sampled from a woman aged 40 to 49 in a cohort exposed to, infected with or recovered from COVID-19 (not recorded which). The CDR3 sequence is CASRLLAGGDYNEQFF. In nucleotides, the CDR3 is TGTGCCAGCAGATTACTAGCGGGAGGGGATTACAATGAGCAGTTCTTC.